This TCR beta chain originates from a study of blood T cell repertoires in COVID-19. About the study: Samples taken during acute and convalescent COVID-19 were collected in the United States, Italy and Spain. T cells, B-cell-depleted T cells, or PBMCs supplied cDNA or gDNA.

The authors' processing: The authors estimated nucleated cell counts from reference gene primer amplification. The protocol was immunoSEQ multiplex PCR, while the TCRdb copy is restricted to in-frame clones and leaves out a portion. V and J calls and clone size are as listed in that table; D and trimming were resolved from the DNA. Here the sample spans over 150,000 clones, roughly nine tenths being singletons. The V end lost 1 base, the J end lost 2 bases, and 8 bases lay between the germline ends. The germline V gene encodes CDR1 SGHNT and CDR2 YYREEE (reference sequence). This CDR3 spans 14 amino acids.

The V and J genes are TRBV5-4 and TRBJ2-3; tentatively, D is TRBD2 (5 bases). The receptor was derived from a man between 65 and 85 years old with active or convalescent COVID-19. The sequenced sample was peripheral blood. CDR3 in DNA: TGTGCCAGCAGCTTGCTAGCCTCCACAGATACGCAGTATTTT. It is translated as CASSLLASTDTQYF.